The clone carrying this T cell receptor (beta chain) appeared a few times. Antigen specificity is unknown. Sequencing used immunoSEQ multiplex PCR; TCRdb keeps in-frame clones, though not all of them. The sample has about 77,000 clones, approximately 73% seen once. The data were taken from a study of radiotherapy plus CTLA-4 blockade in lung cancer. Study findings and constraints: Increased serum interferon-beta after radiation also reportedly predicted response strongly.

V was clipped by 0 bases and J by 1 base; unmatched bases: 1. Germline V lookup: CDR1 SGHTA, CDR2 FQGNSA. The CDR3 covers 15 residues. The chain combines TRBV7-2 with TRBJ2-3, with 7 nucleotides matching TRBD1. The material was peripheral blood, obtained from a patient treated with radiotherapy plus ipilimumab. The receptor was isolated from a human donor with non-small cell lung cancer whose response to radiotherapy plus ipilimumab could not be evaluated. CDR3 loop: CASSLATGGTDTQYF. The CDR3 DNA follows: TGTGCCAGCAGCTTAGCCACAGGGGGCACAGATACGCAGTATTTT.